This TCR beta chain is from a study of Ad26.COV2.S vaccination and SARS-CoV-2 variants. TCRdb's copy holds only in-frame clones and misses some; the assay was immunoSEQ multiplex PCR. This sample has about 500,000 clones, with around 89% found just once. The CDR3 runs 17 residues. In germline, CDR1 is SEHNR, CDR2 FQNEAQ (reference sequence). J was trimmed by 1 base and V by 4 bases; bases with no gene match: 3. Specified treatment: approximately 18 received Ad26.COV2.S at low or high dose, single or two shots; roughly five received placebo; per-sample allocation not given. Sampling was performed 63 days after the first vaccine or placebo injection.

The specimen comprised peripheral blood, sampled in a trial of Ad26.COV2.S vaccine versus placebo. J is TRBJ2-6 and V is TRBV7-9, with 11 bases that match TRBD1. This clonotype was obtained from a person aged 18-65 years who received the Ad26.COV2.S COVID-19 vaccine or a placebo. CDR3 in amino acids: CASSSGQGESGANVLTF. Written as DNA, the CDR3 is TGTGCCAGCAGCTCGGGACAGGGGGAGTCTGGGGCCAACGTCCTGACTTTC.